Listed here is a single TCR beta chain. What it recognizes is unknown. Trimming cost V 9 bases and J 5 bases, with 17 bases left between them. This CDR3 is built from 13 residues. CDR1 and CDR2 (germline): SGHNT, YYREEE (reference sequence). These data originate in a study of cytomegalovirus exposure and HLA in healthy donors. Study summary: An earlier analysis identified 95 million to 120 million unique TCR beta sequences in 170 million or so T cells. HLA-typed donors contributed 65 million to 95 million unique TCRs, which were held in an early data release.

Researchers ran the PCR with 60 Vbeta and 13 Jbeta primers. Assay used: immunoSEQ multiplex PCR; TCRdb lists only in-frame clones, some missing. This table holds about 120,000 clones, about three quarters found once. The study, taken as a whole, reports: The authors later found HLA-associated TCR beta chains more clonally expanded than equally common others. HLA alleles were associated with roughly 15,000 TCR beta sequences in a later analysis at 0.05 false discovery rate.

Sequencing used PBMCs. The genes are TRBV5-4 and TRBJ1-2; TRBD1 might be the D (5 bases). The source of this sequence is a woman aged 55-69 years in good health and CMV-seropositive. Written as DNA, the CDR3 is TGTGCCACGGGGGGGACCTCGTGGTATGGCTACACCTTC. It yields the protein CATGGTSWYGYTF.